The TCR beta chain described here comes from a study of T cells in Graves' hyperthyroidism and ophthalmopathy. From RNA transcripts, TCR beta CDR3 regions were amplified. HTBI primers were used for first-round RT-PCR of the TCR CDR3. MiXCR, applied by TCRdb to the multiplex PCR reads, yields one record per CDR3 protein. This table has some 300,000 distinct CDR3 sequences, roughly 17% appearing once. Clinicians diagnosed patients from clinical symptoms, serum thyroxine and TRAb, thyroid ultrasound and orbital computed tomography. The sample comprised blood. The TCR was taken from a man aged 30-40 years with Graves' hyperthyroidism.

CDR3 region: CASSPSPKETQYF. The CDR3 nucleotides read TGTGCCAGCAGCCCTTCTCCAAAAGAGACCCAGTACTTC. V is TRBV27 and J is TRBJ2-5; D is ambiguous. The germline CDR1 and CDR2 sequences are MNHEY and SMNVEV (reference sequence). The CDR3 sequence is 13 residues long. The ends were cut back, 6 bases at V and 3 bases at J, with 11 bases in the middle.